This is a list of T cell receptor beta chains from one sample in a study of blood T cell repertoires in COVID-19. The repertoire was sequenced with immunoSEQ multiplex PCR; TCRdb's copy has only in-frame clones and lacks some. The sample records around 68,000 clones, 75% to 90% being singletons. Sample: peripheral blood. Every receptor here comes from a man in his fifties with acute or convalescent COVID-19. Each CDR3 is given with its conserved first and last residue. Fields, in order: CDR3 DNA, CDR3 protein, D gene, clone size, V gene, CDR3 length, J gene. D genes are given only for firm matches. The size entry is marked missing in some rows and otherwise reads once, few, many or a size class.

DNA: TGTGCCACCAGTGACCTGGGGGAGCGGGAGACTAACGGGGAGCTGTTTTTT
CDR3: CATSDLGERETNGELFF
D: TRBD2
size: .
V: TRBV24-1
length: 17
J: TRBJ2-2

DNA: TGTGCCACCAGTCGGGCGGGGGCGGGCGACACTGAAGCTTTCTTT
CDR3: CATSRAGAGDTEAFF
D: .
size: .
V: TRBV24-1
length: 15
J: TRBJ1-1

DNA: TGTGCCAGCAGCTTGTCAGCGGGAGAGGGCTACGAGCAGTACTTC
CDR3: CASSLSAGEGYEQYF
D: TRBD2
size: .
V: TRBV7-2
length: 15
J: TRBJ2-7

DNA: TGTGCCACCAGTACCCGGGGACAGAACACTGAAGCTTTCTTT
CDR3: CATSTRGQNTEAFF
D: .
size: .
V: TRBV24-1
length: 14
J: TRBJ1-1

DNA: TGTGCCAGCAGTTACTCGGGACTGGGCTACAATGAGCAGTTCTTC
CDR3: CASSYSGLGYNEQFF
D: .
size: .
V: TRBV6-6
length: 15
J: TRBJ2-1

DNA: TGTGCCAGCAGCTTGGGGAGACAGGCCCTCCACTTT
CDR3: CASSLGRQALHF
D: .
size: once
V: TRBV7-2
length: 12
J: TRBJ1-6

DNA: TGCGCCAGCAGCCAAGTTGACAGGCAGACCCAGTACTTC
CDR3: CASSQVDRQTQYF
D: .
size: .
V: TRBV4-1
length: 13
J: TRBJ2-5

DNA: TGTGCCAGCAGCTACTCAGGGGTGGGGGCCACTGAAGCTTTCTTT
CDR3: CASSYSGVGATEAFF
D: .
size: .
V: TRBV6-5
length: 15
J: TRBJ1-1

DNA: TGTGCCAGCAGCTCGCCCCCTAGCGGGGAAGAGACCCAGTACTTC
CDR3: CASSSPPSGEETQYF
D: TRBD2
size: .
V: TRBV7-9
length: 15
J: TRBJ2-5

DNA: TGTGCCAGCAGCCCAAGGTTCGGGACAGGGGAGGAAAAACTGTTTTTT
CDR3: CASSPRFGTGEEKLFF
D: TRBD1
size: .
V: TRBV7-9
length: 16
J: TRBJ1-4

DNA: TGTGCCACCACAGGATTTCTTAGGTACAGGGGCAAGGATGGCTACACCTTC
CDR3: CATTGFLRYRGKDGYTF
D: TRBD1
size: .
V: TRBV2
length: 17
J: TRBJ1-2

DNA: TGTGCCAGCAGCTTAAACCAGGTCCAAGAGACCCAGTACTTC
CDR3: CASSLNQVQETQYF
D: .
size: .
V: TRBV7-3
length: 14
J: TRBJ2-5

DNA: TGTGCCAGCAGCGCCTACAGGGGGGTCGACACTGAAGCTTTCTTT
CDR3: CASSAYRGVDTEAFF
D: TRBD1
size: .
V: TRBV5-8
length: 15
J: TRBJ1-1

DNA: TGTGCCAGCAGCGTAGGCCCAGGCTCCTACGAGCAGTACTTC
CDR3: CASSVGPGSYEQYF
D: .
size: .
V: TRBV9
length: 14
J: TRBJ2-7

DNA: TGTGCCAGCAGTTTTGCGGAGGATGGAGGCAATCAGCCCCAGCATTTT
CDR3: CASSFAEDGGNQPQHF
D: .
size: .
V: TRBV28
length: 16
J: TRBJ1-5

DNA: TGTGCCAGCAGCTCTAGCGGGAGTAATGAGCAGTTCTTC
CDR3: CASSSSGSNEQFF
D: TRBD2
size: .
V: TRBV5-5
length: 13
J: TRBJ2-1

DNA: TGTGCCAGCAGTGAAATCCCTGGGGAGGGAGGCTATGGCTACACCTTC
CDR3: CASSEIPGEGGYGYTF
D: .
size: .
V: TRBV6-1
length: 16
J: TRBJ1-2

DNA: TGTGCCAGCAGCTTAGGACGGGGACAGGGGCTGGGGTGGCCCCAGCATTTT
CDR3: CASSLGRGQGLGWPQHF
D: TRBD1
size: .
V: TRBV7-2
length: 17
J: TRBJ1-5

DNA: TGTGCCTGGACGGTGGGGCAGGATAATTCACCCCTCCACTTT
CDR3: CAWTVGQDNSPLHF
D: .
size: .
V: TRBV30
length: 14
J: TRBJ1-6

DNA: TGTGCCAGCAGTTTTCCCCGGACAGGGACGGTGTACGAGCAGTACTTC
CDR3: CASSFPRTGTVYEQYF
D: TRBD1
size: .
V: TRBV6-2/TRBV6-3
length: 16
J: TRBJ2-7

DNA: TGTGCCAGCAGTTCCAGGGTGAGAACTGAAGCTTTCTTT
CDR3: CASSSRVRTEAFF
D: .
size: once
V: TRBV6-5
length: 13
J: TRBJ1-1

DNA: TGTGCCAGCAGTTTTGGGCTGACAGAGAGCTCCTACGAGCAGTACTTC
CDR3: CASSFGLTESSYEQYF
D: .
size: .
V: TRBV28
length: 16
J: TRBJ2-7

DNA: TGTGCCAGCAGCCAAGCGGCGCAGGGGTATTCAGATACGCAGTATTTT
CDR3: CASSQAAQGYSDTQYF
D: .
size: .
V: TRBV4-2
length: 16
J: TRBJ2-3

DNA: TGTGCCAGCAGCCAATCTTCTGTAGCGAACACCGGGGAGCTGTTTTTT
CDR3: CASSQSSVANTGELFF
D: .
size: .
V: TRBV14
length: 16
J: TRBJ2-2

DNA: TGTGCCAGCAGTTTCTGGTCCGAGGCAGAGGAAGCTTTCTTT
CDR3: CASSFWSEAEEAFF
D: .
size: few
V: TRBV28
length: 14
J: TRBJ1-1

DNA: TGTGCCAGCAGCCCCGGCCCAGGGGCGAACTATGGCTACACCTTC
CDR3: CASSPGPGANYGYTF
D: .
size: .
V: TRBV7-6
length: 15
J: TRBJ1-2

DNA: TGTGCCAGCCCCCCCGGACAGGGCCCGACCACTGAAGCTTTCTTT
CDR3: CASPPGQGPTTEAFF
D: TRBD1
size: .
V: TRBV18
length: 15
J: TRBJ1-1

DNA: TGTGCCAGCAGTTCAAAGGGGGCAGGGAATCAGCCCCAGCATTTT
CDR3: CASSSKGAGNQPQHF
D: TRBD1
size: .
V: TRBV6-5
length: 15
J: TRBJ1-5

DNA: TGTGCCAGCAGCCAAGATTACAGGGACTATGGCTACACCTTC
CDR3: CASSQDYRDYGYTF
D: .
size: .
V: TRBV3-1/TRBV3-2
length: 14
J: TRBJ1-2